Listed below are T cell receptor beta chains from one sample, sequenced in a study of CD8 T cells in Susac syndrome. TCRdb independently ran MiXCR on the immunoSEQ multiplex PCR reads; one entry per CDR3 protein. The sample has 75,000 to 95,000 distinct CDR3 sequences; around 90% are singletons. The material sequenced was CD8+ T cells from PBMCs. The receptors derive from a human donor with multiple sclerosis. The CDR3 runs from the conserved cysteine through the conserved F or W. The D gene is left open where the match is weak. Where a row states a size, it is once, few, many or the class of an expanded clone; other rows omit it.

J gene | D gene | clone size | V gene | CDR3 DNA | CDR3 protein
TRBJ1-1 | - | - | TRBV2 | TGTGCCAGCAGTGGGAGGACCCCGAACACTGAAGCTTTCTTT | CASSGRTPNTEAFF
TRBJ1-1 | - | - | TRBV10-3 | TGTGCCATCGAGACCTCGTTGAACACTGAAGCTTTCTTT | CAIETSLNTEAFF
TRBJ2-3 | TRBD2 | once | TRBV9 | TGTGCCAGCAGCCTTGCGGGGGTAACAGATACGCAGTATTTT | CASSLAGVTDTQYF
TRBJ2-7 | TRBD2 | - | TRBV20-1 | TGCAGTGCTAAGCGGGACTTCCCCGACTCCTACGAGCAGTACTTC | CSAKRDFPDSYEQYF
TRBJ2-2 | - | - | TRBV9 | TGTGCCAGCAGCGTGGGCGGGGACACCGGGGAGCTGTTTTTT | CASSVGGDTGELFF
TRBJ2-7 | - | - | TRBV12-3/TRBV12-4 | TGTGCCAGCAGCGGAGTATCACCCTACGAGCAGTACTTC | CASSGVSPYEQYF
TRBJ2-5 | - | - | TRBV6-5 | TGTGCCAGCAGTTACGGGGCCGGGGACCGGGAGACCCAGTACTTC | CASSYGAGDRETQYF
TRBJ2-1 | - | - | TRBV27 | TGTGCCAGCAGTTTATCGTGGCGCCATGAGCAGTTCTTC | CASSLSWRHEQFF
TRBJ2-3 | TRBD1 | - | TRBV13 | TGTGCCAGCAGGAGGACAGGGGGTCCAGATACGCAGTATTTT | CASRRTGGPDTQYF
TRBJ2-3 | TRBD2 | - | TRBV7-6 | TGTGCCAGCAGCTTAAAAAAATCCGAGCGGGGGGGCACAGATACGCAGTATTTT | CASSLKKSERGGTDTQYF
TRBJ2-1 | TRBD2 | once | TRBV5-6 | TGTGCCACCAGCACCAGCGGGATTGGGAATGAGCAGTTCTTC | CATSTSGIGNEQFF
TRBJ1-5 | - | - | TRBV15 | TGTGCCACCAGCAGTAGACGCCTGGCAATATCGGCCCAGCATTTT | CATSSRRLAISAQHF
TRBJ2-6 | - | - | TRBV2 | TGTGCCACCTTGGGCGGACTGGACTCTGGGGCCAACGTCCTGACTTTC | CATLGGLDSGANVLTF
TRBJ2-7 | - | few | TRBV7-8 | TGTGCCAGCAGCTTAACAGAGTACGAGCAGTACTTC | CASSLTEYEQYF
TRBJ2-5 | - | - | TRBV28 | TGTGCCAGCAGGGAAAAAGAGACCCAGTACTTC | CASREKETQYF